This T cell receptor beta chain was identified during a study of blood T cell repertoires in COVID-19. In the source study's methods: Reference gene primers were amplified, and this amplification served to estimate nucleated cell counts. Clones were read by immunoSEQ multiplex PCR, and TCRdb kept only the in-frame ones, dropping some. For V, J and clone size, that table is used; D and trimming come from the DNA. The repertoire holds around 300,000 clones, over 85% seen once, with over 9% in the top ten. CDR1 is SEHNR and CDR2 is FQNEAQ in the germline V gene (reference sequence). The CDR3 is made up of 12 amino acids. J gave up 10 bases and V 5 bases, and 7 bases lay outside the gene matches. This clone was picked up a small number of times. What the recovered Cohort 3 donors had was two negative PCRs, clearance, or symptom resolution.

The TCR sequence derives from a woman in her twenties or thirties who had recovered from COVID-19. J is TRBJ1-2 and V is TRBV7-9; 7 bases align to TRBD1. Material: PBMCs or T cells enriched from blood (not recorded which). This chain's CDR3 is CASSAGQVHYTF. In DNA, the CDR3 is TGTGCCAGCAGCGCCGGACAGGTTCACTACACCTTC.